The 25 T cell receptor beta chains below all came from one sample that was sequenced in a study of tumor-infiltrating lymphocytes in primary liver carcinoma. Starting from 400 to 500 ng of total RNA, TCR beta cDNA was produced with a primer in the constant region. Three nested multiplex PCR rounds of slightly modified ARM-PCR generated TCR beta libraries. The first two PCR rounds used TRBV1-TRBV30 forward primers with a C-beta reverse primer, roughly 11 cycles each. TCRdb redid the calling of the multiplex PCR reads with MiXCR, one entry per CDR3 protein. The table has about 50,000 distinct CDR3 sequences, 60% to 80% seen once. Co-extracted RNA and DNA came from roughly 20-30 mg of unsorted bulk tissue. Material: liver tumor tissue from sampling region 5. Documented subset: tumor region T5, tumor centre. These receptors were obtained from a middle-aged man with primary liver carcinoma and hepatitis B virus infection.

Concerning this clonotype itself: The junction does not match germline at one end; this may be a read error. The chain recombines TRBV11-1 with TRBJ2-4, with 11 positions matching TRBD2. The CDR3 has 17 residues. CDR1 and CDR2 (germline): SGHAT, FQDESV (reference sequence). The CDR3, as DNA: TGTGTCAGCAGCCTTCTCGGGACTAGCGGAACCAAAAACATTCAATACTTC. Amino acids: CVSSLLGTSGTKNIQYF. Combining the CDR3 with reference TRBV11-1 and TRBJ2-4 gives the whole variable domain EAEVAQSPRYKITEKSQAVAFWCDPISGHATLYWYRQILGQGPELLVQFQDESVVDDSQLPKDRFSAERLKGVDSTLKIQPAELGDSAMYLCVSSLLGTSGTKNIQYFGAGTRLSVL.

Of note for this clonotype: The junction and the germline gene differ at one end; a read error may be behind it. This sequence joins TRBV11-2 and TRBJ1-6, with 7 bases fitting TRBD1. The CDR3 is made up of 14 amino acids. Per the germline V gene, CDR1 is SGHAT and CDR2 is FQNNGV. CDR3 residues: CVSNLHRGLSPLHF. CDR3 coding DNA: TGTGTCAGCAACTTACACAGGGGCCTTTCACCCCTCCACTTT.

About this clonotype: The junction departs from the called germline gene at one end, perhaps through a read error. The V gene is TRBV29-1, the J gene TRBJ2-5; no clear D. Per the germline V gene, CDR1 is SQVTM and CDR2 is ANQGSEA. The CDR3 has 12 residues. CDR3 nucleotide sequence: TGCAGCCCTGGAGTGCAGCAAGAGACCCAGTATTTC. This sequence encodes CSPGVQQETQYF.

This clonotype was seen a single time. The junction departs from the called germline gene at one end, perhaps through a read error. The rearrangement uses TRBV12-3 or TRBV12-4 and TRBJ1-1; 11 bases align to TRBD1. This CDR3 region has 15 residues. The CDR3 DNA reads TGTGCCACCACTCCCGGGGACAGGGGGAACACTGAAGCTCTCTTT. This gives the protein CATTPGDRGNTEALF.

This clonotype was observed a handful of times. The CDR3 ends on some other residue instead of the conserved phenylalanine or tryptophan, so this is likely a read error. The rearrangement joins TRBV5-1 to TRBJ1-4, with D maybe TRBD1 (5 bases). The CDR3 consists of 15 residues. The germline V gene has CDR1 SGHRS and CDR2 YFSETQ. CDR3 sequence reads: CASSLDPGLAEKLFL. The CDR3 DNA sequence: TGCGCTAGCAGCTTGGATCCGGGACTGGCTGAAAAACTGTTTCTT.

About this clonotype: The junction shows a germline mismatch at one end, possibly a read error. The CDR3 nucleotides read TGCGTCAGCAGCCCGGAGACACGTGAAGCTTTCTTT. It is translated as CVSSPETREAFF. This chain uses TRBV5-1 with TRBJ1-1, with no clear D. The CDR3 runs to 12 residues. Germline V CDR1 and CDR2: SGHRS, YFSETQ. Full variable domain (outside the CDR3, taken from reference TRBV5-1 and TRBJ1-1): KAGVTQTPRYLIKTRGQQVTLSCSPISGHRSVSWYQQTPGQGLQFLFEYFSETQRNKGNFPGRFSGRQFSNSRSEMNVSTLELGDSALYLCVSSPETREAFFGQGTRLTVV.

A remark on this clonotype: Compared with germline, one end of the junction differs, possibly owing to a read error. The genes are TRBV6-1 and TRBJ1-1, with D maybe TRBD1 (5 bases). The CDR3 totals 12 residues. The germline CDR1 and CDR2 sequences are MNHNS and SASEGT. The CDR3 DNA is TGTGCCTGTCGAAGGGGTAACACTGAAGTTTTCTTT. Translated, it gives CACRRGNTEVFF.

In the case of this clonotype: The junction shows a germline mismatch at one end, possibly a read error. J is TRBJ2-2 and V is TRBV5-4, with TRBD2 matching over 8 bases. CDR3 size: 15 residues. Germline CDR1 and CDR2: SGHNT and YYREEE (reference sequence). As DNA, the CDR3 is TGTGCCAGGAGCTCGACTAGCGCGAACACCAGGGACCTGTTTTTT. Its protein is CARSSTSANTRDLFF.

With regard to this clonotype: The CDR3 end shows no conserved phenylalanine or tryptophan, and so a read error is likely. CDR3 sequence (DNA): TGCGCCAGCAGTGAACAGACGGCATACTATGGCTACACCTCC. Translating it yields CASSEQTAYYGYTS. The chain combines TRBV10-2 with TRBJ1-2, with unresolved D. Germline V lookup: CDR1 WSHSY, CDR2 SAAADI. V dropped 3 bases and J dropped 3 bases, with 11 bases sitting between them. The CDR3 extends over 14 amino acids.

About this clonotype: The junction shows a germline mismatch at one end, possibly a read error. CDR3 residues: CASSLPIESTDTQYF. The CDR3 nucleotides are TGTGCCAGCAGTTTGCCGATTGAGAGCACGGATACGCAGTATTTT. The chain employs TRBV11-1 and TRBJ2-3; D remains unclear. This CDR3 is 15 amino acids long. Germline V gene data show CDR1 as SGHAT and CDR2 as FQDESV (reference sequence).

A note on this clonotype: At one end, the junction sequence differs from germline, possibly due to a read error. This sequence joins TRBV24-1 and TRBJ2-3; 11 nucleotides match TRBD2. CDR3 length: 17 residues. Per the germline V gene, CDR1 is KGHDR and CDR2 is SFDVKD. The CDR3 DNA reads as TGTGCCACCAGTGATCAGTCCACTAGCGGGAGCTCAGATACACAGTATTTT. Its translation: CATSDQSTSGSSDTQYF.

Remarks on this clonotype: A clone one base away is much larger, so this may be a read error. This chain uses TRBV5-1 with TRBJ2-1, with TRBD2 matching 7 bases. The CDR3 covers 13 residues. Per the germline V gene, CDR1 is SGHRS and CDR2 is YFSETQ. With V trimmed by 4 bases and J by 9 bases, 7 bases remained unmatched. The CDR3 DNA is TGCGCCAGCAGCCCGACGCGACTAGCTGAGCAGTTCTTC. This sequence encodes CASSPTRLAEQFF.

This chain uses TRBV29-1 with TRBJ1-1; 7 bases align to TRBD1. CDR1 and CDR2 from the germline V gene are SQVTM and ANQGSEA. J lost 6 bases, V lost 7 bases, and 11 bases had no gene match. CDR3 length equals 13 residues. CDR3 sequence reads: CSAPGQLVAEAFF. The CDR3 bases are TGCAGCGCTCCGGGACAGCTGGTAGCTGAAGCTTTCTTT.

The chain combines TRBV4-1 with TRBJ1-2; TRBD1 aligns across 8 bases. The CDR3 contains 14 residues. Germline V CDR1 and CDR2: MGHRA, YSYEKL. The trim removed 1 base at V and 2 bases at J, leaving 0 bases unmatched. The CDR3 DNA reads as TGCGCCAGCAGCCAAGGGGACAGGAACTATGGCTACACCTTC. It yields the protein CASSQGDRNYGYTF.

This clonotype appeared once. The junction differs from germline at one of its ends, possibly a read error. This sequence joins TRBV11-2 and TRBJ1-5; D possibly corresponds to TRBD1 (6 bases). The CDR3 extends over 17 amino acids. Germline CDR1 is SGHAT and CDR2 is FQNNGV. CDR3 coding DNA: TGTGCCAACAGCTTAATAGGGATAACAGGGAGCAATCAGCCCCAGCATTTT. It translates to CANSLIGITGSNQPQHF. Combining the CDR3 with reference TRBV11-2 and TRBJ1-5 gives the whole variable domain EAGVAQSPRYKIIEKRQSVAFWCNPISGHATLYWYQQILGQGPKLLIQFQNNGVVDDSQLPKDRFSAERLKGVDSTLKIQPAKLEDSAVYLCANSLIGITGSNQPQHFGDGTRLSIL.

This clonotype was counted at least ten times. The CDR3 protein is CASSPGENEKLFF. CDR3 nucleotides: TGTGCCAGCAGCCCAGGGGAGAATGAAAAACTGTTTTTT. This rearrangement joins TRBV6-4 to TRBJ1-4, with D possibly TRBD1 on 6 matching bases. The CDR3 spans 13 residues. Germline-derived CDR1 and CDR2 are MRHNA and SNTAGT. V was trimmed by 6 bases and J by 5 bases, leaving 10 bases between them.

This chain uses TRBV6-6 with TRBJ1-1; 8 positions agree with TRBD1. Germline CDR1 and CDR2: MNHNY and SVGAGI (reference sequence). This CDR3 comprises 13 residues. DNA for the CDR3: TGTGCTAGGCTGACAGGGGTCAACACTGAAGCTTTCTTT. The encoded protein is CARLTGVNTEAFF.

The chain employs TRBV5-5 and TRBJ1-3, with D possibly matching TRBD1 (5 bases). Germline CDR1 SGHKS, CDR2 YYEKEE (reference sequence). V lost 4 bases and J lost 14, with 31 bases in between. The CDR3 consists of 17 residues. The CDR3 DNA reads as TGTGCCAGCAGCGCCGGGACGGATCTCTTTTCTGGAAACAAGGTATATTTT. Translation gives CASSAGTDLFSGNKVYF. Complete variable domain (other parts from reference TRBV5-5 and TRBJ1-3): DAGVTQSPTHLIKTRGQQVTLRCSPISGHKSVSWYQQVLGQGPQFIFQYYEKEERGRGNFPDRFSARQFPNYSSELNVNALLLGDSALYLCASSAGTDLFSGNKVYFGEGSWLTVV.

Turning to this clonotype: Its ends do not fully match the called genes, so a read error is possible. The chain has TRBV29-1 and TRBJ2-2; D may be TRBD1 (6 bases). CDR1 and CDR2 from the germline V gene are SQVTM and ANQGSEA. The length of the CDR3 is 14 residues. CDR3 sequence reads: CSGATGNGTGKLFF. The CDR3 DNA is TGCAGCGGTGCGACAGGCAATGGCACCGGGAAGCTGTTTTTT.

V usage is TRBV7-8 and J usage is TRBJ2-5; 13 bases are a match to TRBD2. The germline CDR1 and CDR2 sequences are SGHVS and FQNEAQ. The CDR3 has 17 amino acids. J lost 5 bases, V lost 5 bases, and 11 bases had no gene match. CDR3: CASSPPVTSGRSETQYF. The CDR3 region has the DNA TGTGCCAGCAGCCCGCCAGTGACTAGCGGGAGGTCGGAGACCCAGTACTTC.

This clonotype was observed a few times. This may be a read error: a much more frequent sequence differs by one nucleotide. The V and J genes are TRBV2 and TRBJ2-2; D may be TRBD2 (6 bases). Trimming stripped 6 bases from V and 3 bases from J, with 14 bases between. From germline, CDR1 is SNHLY and CDR2 FYNNEI. This CDR3 comprises 15 residues. CDR3 region: CASRRDSLYTGELFF. CDR3 sequence (DNA): TGTGCCAGCAGACGGGACTCCCTGTACACCGGGGAGCTGTTTTTT.

This clonotype was seen once. The rearrangement joins TRBV7-3 to TRBJ1-1, with D hard to call. Germline values: CDR1 SGHTA, CDR2 FQGTGA. This CDR3 spans 14 amino acids. V was trimmed by 1 base and J by 2 bases, leaving 8 bases between them. The CDR3 DNA sequence: TGTGCCAGCAGCTTAAACCACGAAAACACTGAAGCTTTCTTT. Translated: CASSLNHENTEAFF.

This clonotype was counted a single time. The CDR3 does not close with the conserved phenylalanine or tryptophan, likely indicating a read error. V is TRBV5-1 and J is TRBJ1-2; TRBD1 matches 11 bases. This CDR3 has 14 amino acids. Germline V gene sequence: CDR1 SGHRS, CDR2 YFSETQ. CDR3 DNA: TGCGCCAACAGCCCCTGGACAGGGGGCGATGGCTACACCTCC. Translating it yields CANSPWTGGDGYTS.

Points on this clonotype: One end of the junction fails to match germline, which may point to a read error. The chain employs TRBV11-3 and TRBJ1-5; D possibly corresponds to TRBD1 (6 bases). The CDR3 is made up of 15 amino acids. Germline CDR1 SGHNT, CDR2 YENEEA. CDR3 sequence (DNA): TGTACCAGCAGCCTGGATCTGGGGGCGGCTCAGCCCCAGCATTTT. This sequence encodes CTSSLDLGAAQPQHF.

Turning to this clonotype: The conserved closing phenylalanine or tryptophan is absent in this CDR3, likely reflecting a read error. The V and J genes are TRBV5-6 and TRBJ1-2; no definite D call. Germline V gene lookup returns CDR1 SGHDT and CDR2 YYEEEE. This CDR3 is 12 amino acids long. CDR3 loop: CDSSSGKSGYTL. In DNA, the CDR3 is TGTGACAGCAGCTCCGGGAAATCTGGCTACACCCTC.